This T cell receptor (beta chain) was captured by sequencing in a study of blood T cell repertoires in COVID-19. The overall study: Italy, Spain and the United States were the sources of the convalescent and acute COVID-19 samples. T cells, B-cell-depleted T cells, or PBMCs provided the cDNA or gDNA that served as material.

This CDR3 is 15 amino acids long. Per germline, CDR1 MNHEY and CDR2 SVGEGT. The ends lost 5 bases at V and 0 bases at J; junction bases unmatched: 6. Authors' processing steps: Estimation of nucleated cell counts relied on the amplification of reference gene primers. Here immunoSEQ multiplex PCR was the method, and the copy in TCRdb shows in-frame clones only, minus some. D and trimming were read from the DNA, whereas the V and J calls and clone size are those reported in that table. Here the sample spans roughly 220,000 clones, 84% being singletons. The chain employs TRBV6-2 or TRBV6-3 and TRBJ2-7; TRBD1 agrees at 8 bases. This clonotype was sampled from a man between 25 and 39 years old with active or convalescent COVID-19. The sequenced sample consisted of peripheral blood. CDR3 residues: CASSHTGGLSYEQYF. The DNA for the CDR3 is TGTGCCAGCAGTCACACAGGGGGTCTCTCCTACGAGCAGTACTTC.